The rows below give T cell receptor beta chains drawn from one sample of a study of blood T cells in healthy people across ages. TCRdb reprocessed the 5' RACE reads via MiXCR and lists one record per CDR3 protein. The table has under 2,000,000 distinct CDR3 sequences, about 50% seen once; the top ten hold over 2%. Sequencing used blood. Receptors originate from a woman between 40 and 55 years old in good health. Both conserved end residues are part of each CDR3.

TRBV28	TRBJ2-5	CASSLGVRGTQETQYF
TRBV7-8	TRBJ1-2	CASSAGQPLNYGYTF
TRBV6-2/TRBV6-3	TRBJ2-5	CASSYGGVHQETQYF
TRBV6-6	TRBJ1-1	CASNRAVSTAFF
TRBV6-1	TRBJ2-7	CTSRDFSYEQYF
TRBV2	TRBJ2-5	CASIRDRGKETQYF
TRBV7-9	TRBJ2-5	CASSPSTGFETQYF
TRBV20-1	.	CSALRLAGDHEQYF
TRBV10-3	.	CAISESKYYEQYF
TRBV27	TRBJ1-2	CASSPRDRHYGYTF
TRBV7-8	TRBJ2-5	CASNKQAGVETQYF
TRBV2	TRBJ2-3	CASRRGQGAMDTQYF
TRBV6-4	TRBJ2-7	CASGYLTATYEQYF
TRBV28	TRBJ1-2	CASSLWTGNDGYTF
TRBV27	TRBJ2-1	CAIARTEAFNEQFF
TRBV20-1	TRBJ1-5	CSAPRRNSNQPQHF
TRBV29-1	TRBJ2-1	CSVQGQDNPYNEQFF
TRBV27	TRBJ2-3	CASTPRVGSAASTDTQYF
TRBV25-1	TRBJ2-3	CATFKDTQYF
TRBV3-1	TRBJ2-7	CASSQDRRNEQYF
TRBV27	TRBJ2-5	CASSSTWGTGTQYF
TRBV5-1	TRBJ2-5	CASSIEVTQYF
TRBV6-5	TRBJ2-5	CASSTRDRISGETQYF
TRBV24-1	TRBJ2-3	CATSGVLPTDTQYF
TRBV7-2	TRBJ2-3	CASSLSLAGGRTQYF
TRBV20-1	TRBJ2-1	CSAPLAGGLNEQFF